This T cell receptor (beta chain) was captured by sequencing in a study of T-cell reconstitution after alpha-beta-depleted transplantation in children. Germline CDR1 and CDR2: LGHNA and YSLEER. The CDR3 spans 14 residues. Trimming removed 1 base at V and 4 bases at J, with 8 bases between. TCRbeta library construction was performed incorporating unique molecular identifiers. Each CDR3 protein gets one entry after TCRdb re-called the PCR reads with MiXCR. The sample includes about 360,000 distinct CDR3 sequences, 13% of them seen just once. This clonotype occurred many times. Source: PBMCs, taken from the stem cell graft. This chain links TRBV4-3 with TRBJ2-1; maybe TRBD2 (6 bases). This receptor was identified in a human donor who donated a stem cell graft to a child with Fanconi anemia. CDR3 loop: CASSQALAYNEQFF. For the CDR3, the DNA is TGCGCCAGCAGCCAAGCCCTAGCGTACAATGAGCAGTTCTTC.